This passage covers 27 T cell receptor beta chains from one sample sequenced in a study of CD8 T cells in Susac syndrome. RNA amounts of roughly 0.45 to 1 ug underwent reverse transcription with random hexamers. MiXCR, run by TCRdb on the immunoSEQ multiplex PCR reads, gives a single entry per CDR3 protein. This sample carries roughly 140,000 distinct CDR3 sequences, 85% to 95% of them seen once, and the ten largest clones take 0.16%. Sequences were obtained from CD4+ T cells from PBMCs. These receptors originate from a human donor with Susac syndrome.

The chain recombines TRBV12-3 or TRBV12-4 with TRBJ1-1, with D maybe TRBD1 (5 bases). The CDR3 extends over 12 amino acids. V lost 0 bases and J 8 bases, leaving 7 bases between the germline ends. The CDR3 spells CASSLAGPEAFF. The DNA of the CDR3 is TGTGCCAGCAGTTTAGCGGGGCCCGAAGCTTTCTTT.

The genes are TRBV5-8 and TRBJ2-1, with 7 bases matching TRBD1. The V and J ends lost 4 bases and 5 bases, in that order; junction bases with no gene match: 12. The germline V gene encodes CDR1 SGHTS and CDR2 YDEGEE. CDR3 size: 16 residues. The CDR3: CASSPNRGPLDNEQFF. Written as DNA, the CDR3 is TGTGCCAGCAGCCCAAACAGGGGCCCTCTCGACAATGAGCAGTTCTTC.

DNA for the CDR3: TGTGCCAGCAGTCGGACGCATAGCAATCAGCCCCAGCATTTT. Translated, it gives CASSRTHSNQPQHF. The chain links TRBV6-5 to TRBJ1-5, with no clear D. In germline, CDR1 is MNHEY, CDR2 SVGAGI. The CDR3 runs to 14 residues. V shed 5 bases and J shed 0 bases, with 8 bases lying between them.

This chain joins TRBV5-6 and TRBJ2-6; possibly TRBD2 for D (6 bases). Trimming shortened V by 0 bases and J by 7 bases, and 11 bases separated the two germline ends. The CDR3 is 15 residues long. CDR1 and CDR2 (germline): SGHDT, YYEEEE. The DNA for the CDR3 is TGTGCCAGCAGCTTGGGGCTGGCGGGAGCCAACGTCCTGACTTTC. It specifies CASSLGLAGANVLTF.

The chain is built from TRBV3-1 and TRBJ2-1; the match to TRBD2 covers 8 bases. The junction had 8 bases not matched to a gene; V was cut back by 6 bases and J by 4 bases. CDR1 is LGHDT and CDR2 is YNNKEL in the germline V gene (reference sequence). There are 15 residues in the CDR3. The CDR3 here is CASSASGGSYNEQFF. The DNA of the CDR3 is TGTGCCAGCAGTGCAAGCGGGGGCTCATACAATGAGCAGTTCTTC.

This rearrangement joins TRBV5-4 to TRBJ2-7; D not resolved. Trimming took off 0 bases at V and 4 bases at J, with 17 bases between the two ends. Germline loops: CDR1 SGHNT, CDR2 YYREEE (reference sequence). The length of the CDR3 is 16 residues. In nucleotides, the CDR3 is TGTGCCAGCAGCTTGGACCGGGTAGCTGCATCATACGAGCAGTACTTC. Its protein product is CASSLDRVAASYEQYF.

The chain uses TRBV6-4 and TRBJ2-5; no clear D. The CDR3 extends over 13 amino acids. V was cut by 11 bases and J by 1 base, with 14 bases left in between. Germline V gives CDR1 MRHNA, CDR2 SNTAGT. The CDR3 loop reads CAGQRESQETQYF. The CDR3 DNA sequence: TGTGCCGGCCAAAGGGAATCCCAAGAGACCCAGTACTTC.

The chain uses TRBV12-3 or TRBV12-4 and TRBJ2-1, with D perhaps matching TRBD1 (6 bases). The V and J ends lost 4 bases and 12 bases respectively, with 13 bases between them. This CDR3 has 12 residues. CDR3 in amino acids: CASSSTGIRQFF. DNA for the CDR3: TGTGCCAGCAGTTCCACAGGGATTCGGCAGTTCTTC.

The rearrangement uses TRBV5-1 and TRBJ2-7; possible D gene TRBD2, 5 bases. Germline CDR1 and CDR2: SGHRS and YFSETQ. The CDR3 is made up of 13 amino acids. The V gene lost 5 bases and the J gene lost 2 bases, with 11 bases spanning the gap. Here the CDR3 DNA reads TGCGCCAGCAGGGCGGGTCAGCCCTACGAGCAGTACTTC. Translation: CASRAGQPYEQYF.

The chain links TRBV7-9 to TRBJ2-1; D is ambiguous. This CDR3 has 14 amino acids. V lost 5 bases and J 8 bases, leaving 16 bases between the germline ends. Germline V gives CDR1 SEHNR, CDR2 FQNEAQ (reference sequence). DNA of the CDR3: TGTGCCAGCAGCGTCCGGGCGGCGGAAGATGAGCAGTTCTTC. It yields the protein CASSVRAAEDEQFF.

This chain connects TRBV7-3 to TRBJ2-3, with D unclear. CDR1 is SGHTA and CDR2 is FQGTGA in the germline V gene. CDR3 length: 13 residues. The ends were cut back, 4 bases at V and 1 base at J, with 6 bases in the middle. In nucleotides, the CDR3 is TGTGCCAGCAGCTCCTCTGGCACAGATACGCAGTATTTT. Translated, it gives CASSSSGTDTQYF.

V and J are TRBV3-1 and TRBJ2-7; D ambiguous. In germline, CDR1 is LGHDT, CDR2 YNNKEL (reference sequence). There are 14 residues in the CDR3. V was shortened by 0 bases and J by 1 base, with 7 bases between the two germline ends. The CDR3 loop is CASSQEGFSYEQYF. The CDR3 DNA reads TGTGCCAGCAGCCAAGAGGGGTTTTCCTACGAGCAGTACTTC.

This chain joins TRBV29-1 and TRBJ2-5; the D is unclear. Looked up from germline, CDR1 is SQVTM and CDR2 is ANQGSEA. The CDR3 contains 13 residues. Trimming removed 4 bases from V and 7 bases from J, with 16 bases in between. In nucleotides, the CDR3 is TGCAGCGTTGTTGTTCCTCCAGTAGGGACCCAGTACTTC. This codes for CSVVVPPVGTQYF.

This clonotype has just one count. This chain uses TRBV9 with TRBJ2-1; D gene ambiguous. Per germline, CDR1 SGDLS and CDR2 YYNGEE. The V and J ends lost 0 bases and 9 bases respectively, with 4 bases between them. The CDR3 extends over 11 amino acids. The CDR3 is CASSVDGEQFF. The CDR3 bases are TGTGCCAGCAGCGTAGACGGTGAGCAGTTCTTC. Full variable domain (missing parts from reference TRBV9 and TRBJ2-1): DSGVTQTPKHLITATGQRVTLRCSPRSGDLSVYWYQQSLDQGLQFLIQYYNGEERAKGNILERFSAQQFPDLHSELNLSSLELGDSALYFCASSVDGEQFFGPGTRLTVL.

V usage is TRBV4-1 and J usage is TRBJ2-5, with TRBD1 identical over 10 bases. The CDR3 has 14 residues. Germline assignment: CDR1 MGHRA and CDR2 YSYEKL. V trimming: 1 base; J trimming: 6 bases; junction bases outside the gene matches: 2. CDR3 amino acids: CASSQGDRGKTQYF. CDR3 nucleotides: TGCGCCAGCAGCCAAGGGGACAGGGGAAAGACCCAGTACTTC.

The gene calls are TRBV7-3 and TRBJ1-6; D call uncertain. Germline V gene sequence: CDR1 SGHTA, CDR2 FQGTGA. Trimming pared 2 bases from V and 7 bases from J, leaving 12 bases between. The CDR3 covers 15 residues. The CDR3 bases are TGTGCCAGCAGCTTATCGGACGGGAAAAATTCACCCCTCCACTTT. It translates to CASSLSDGKNSPLHF.

The rearrangement uses TRBV2 and TRBJ2-4; D is uncertain. This CDR3 is 13 amino acids long. CDR1 and CDR2 from the germline V gene are SNHLY and FYNNEI. Trimming took off 5 bases at V and 6 bases at J, with 11 bases between the two ends. The CDR3 nucleotides are TGTGCCAGCAGTCTAACTACTGCAAACATTCAGTACTTC. Its protein is CASSLTTANIQYF.

This clonotype was counted only a few times. The V call is TRBV6-2 or TRBV6-3, the J call TRBJ2-6, with D possibly matching TRBD1 (5 bases). The V end was cut by 5 bases, the J end by 0 bases, with 8 bases between. CDR1 and CDR2 (germline): MNHEY, SVGEGT. CDR3 length: 15 residues. The CDR3 bases are TGTGCCAGCAGTGTCCAGGGCTCTGGGGCCAACGTCCTGACTTTC. Translated, it gives CASSVQGSGANVLTF.

The rearrangement joins TRBV20-1 to TRBJ1-4; D not certain. There are 12 residues in the CDR3. V lost 0 bases and J 12 bases, leaving 11 bases between the germline ends. CDR1 is DFQATT, CDR2 SNEGSKA, per germline (reference sequence). The CDR3 reads CSARDNRDELFF. CDR3 coding DNA: TGCAGTGCTAGAGATAATAGGGATGAACTGTTTTTT.

This sequence joins TRBV7-3 and TRBJ1-3; D gene ambiguous. CDR1 and CDR2 from the germline V gene are SGHTA and FQGTGA. The CDR3 contains 16 residues. Trimming stripped 6 bases from V and 2 bases from J, with 17 bases between. In DNA, the CDR3 is TGTGCCAGCAGTCCCTTGCCGGGAACGGCTGGAAACACCATATATTTT. It codes for CASSPLPGTAGNTIYF.

The V call is TRBV20-1, the J call TRBJ2-7, with D hard to call. V was clipped by 4 bases and J by 4 bases, with 14 bases between them. Germline CDR1 reads DFQATT; CDR2 reads SNEGSKA (reference sequence). This CDR3 has 13 amino acids. CDR3 in amino acids: CSATSMPRYEQYF. CDR3 DNA: TGCAGTGCTACGAGCATGCCCAGGTACGAGCAGTACTTC.

This clonotype was observed a few times. J is TRBJ1-2 and V is TRBV4-2, with 8 bases aligning to TRBD1. Trimming at V came to 1 base and at J to 6 bases, leaving 4 bases not matched to a gene. The CDR3 runs to 14 residues. CDR1 is LGHNA and CDR2 is YNFKEQ in the germline V gene. The CDR3 DNA reads TGTGCCAGCAGCCAAGGGACAGGGAGCGATGGCTACACCTTC. Translating gives CASSQGTGSDGYTF.

This chain uses TRBV7-2 with TRBJ2-3, with 14 nucleotides matching TRBD2. The ends lost 5 bases at V and 4 bases at J; junction bases unmatched: 8. CDR1 and CDR2 (germline): SGHTA, FQGNSA. The CDR3 has 17 amino acids. CDR3 nucleotides: TGTGCCAGCAGCCGGGATTTGACTAGCGGGGGGGCAGATACGCAGTATTTT. Translated, it gives CASSRDLTSGGADTQYF.

The chain joins TRBV12-3 or TRBV12-4 to TRBJ2-1; 7 nucleotides line up with TRBD1. The V segment lost 2 bases and the J segment 6 bases; nucleotides outside the gene matches: 7. This CDR3 contains 15 residues. CDR3 bases: TGTGCCAGCAGTTTATTAGGGGGCCGCTCCAATGAGCAGTTCTTC. Translation gives CASSLLGGRSNEQFF.

The chain is built from TRBV27 and TRBJ2-2; TRBD2 might be the D (7 bases). Germline V gene sequence: CDR1 MNHEY, CDR2 SMNVEV (reference sequence). Trimming took 7 bases from V and 0 from J, leaving 12 bases between them. This CDR3 has 15 amino acids. CDR3 protein: CASTWGGANTGELFF. As DNA, the CDR3 is TGTGCCAGCACCTGGGGGGGCGCGAACACCGGGGAGCTGTTTTTT.

The V gene is TRBV12-3 or TRBV12-4, the J gene TRBJ1-2, with unresolved D. The CDR3 covers 14 residues. V was pared by 6 bases and J by 8 bases, with 19 bases between. The CDR3 protein is CASSLRRSQEGYTF. The CDR3 DNA reads TGTGCCAGCAGCCTACGACGGAGTCAGGAAGGCTACACCTTC.

This chain joins TRBV4-2 and TRBJ2-6; the D is unclear. The ends were cut back, 1 base at V and 1 base at J, with 11 bases in the middle. The CDR3 extends over 17 amino acids. CDR1 is LGHNA and CDR2 is YNFKEQ in the germline V gene. The chain's CDR3 is CASSQGEEDSGANVLTF. The CDR3 bases are TGTGCCAGCAGCCAAGGGGAAGAGGATTCTGGGGCCAACGTCCTGACTTTC.